These 10 T cell receptor beta chains were all obtained from the same sample, sequenced in a study of CD8 T cells in ankylosing spondylitis. TCRdb independently ran MiXCR on the 5' RACE reads; one entry per CDR3 protein. The sample lists under 450,000 distinct CDR3 sequences, 20% seen once, with around 12% in the top ten. The specimen was blood, either unsorted or a sorted T cell fraction (not recorded which). Every receptor here comes from a male donor with ankylosing spondylitis or in good health (not recorded which).

V and J are TRBV20-1 and TRBJ2-1; TRBD1 matches 8 bases. Germline trimming cut 0 bases from V and 3 bases from J; bases unmatched to any gene: 10. The germline V gene has CDR1 DFQATT and CDR2 SNEGSKA (reference sequence). This CDR3 comprises 17 residues. DNA of the CDR3: TGCAGTGCTAGAGATTTAAAAGCAGGACAGGGCTACAATGAGCAGTTCTTC. Translating it yields CSARDLKAGQGYNEQFF.

The chain is built from TRBV21-1 and TRBJ2-1; no DNA check was done on the table's D call, TRBD1. TRBV21-1 is termed a pseudogene. CDR3 size: 15 residues. The CDR3 nucleotides are TGTGCCAGCAGCAAAAAGGGACAGGGGGGCAATGAGCAGTTCTTC. This codes for CASSKKGQGGNEQFF.

The rearrangement uses TRBV12-3 or TRBV12-4 and TRBJ2-7; 7 nucleotides align to TRBD2. The CDR3 length is 14 residues. Trimming at V came to 3 bases and at J to 5 bases, leaving 7 bases not matched to a gene. The CDR3 nucleotides are TGTGCCAGCAGTTTCGGGGGGTTTTTCAACGAGCAGTACTTC. Protein sequence: CASSFGGFFNEQYF.

The chain couples TRBV20-1 to TRBJ2-1, with D maybe TRBD2 (5 bases). The V and J ends lost 3 bases and 0 bases respectively, with 9 bases between them. Looked up from germline, CDR1 is DFQATT and CDR2 is SNEGSKA (reference sequence). The CDR3 is 14 amino acids. This CDR3 reads CSASEGFSYNEQFF. CDR3 DNA: TGCAGTGCTAGCGAGGGCTTCTCCTACAATGAGCAGTTCTTC.

This clonotype was observed a single time. The V call is TRBV7-6, the J call TRBJ2-3; maybe TRBD1 (7 bases). CDR1 and CDR2 (germline): SGHVS, FNYEAQ. This CDR3 region has 15 residues. V lost 7 bases and J 2 bases, leaving 16 bases between the germline ends. The CDR3 DNA sequence: TGTGCCAGCACCCCAGGGGGAGGCTACACAGATACGCAGTATTTT. It translates to CASTPGGGYTDTQYF.

This clonotype was observed a handful of times. The chain employs TRBV6-5 and TRBJ2-1; 8 bases are shared with TRBD2. This CDR3 has 16 amino acids. V lost 2 bases and J lost 2; bases outside the gene matches: 5. Germline V gene sequence: CDR1 MNHEY, CDR2 SVGAGI. The CDR3 here is CASSYTQAGAYNEQFF. The CDR3 DNA is TGTGCCAGCAGTTACACCCAAGCGGGGGCCTACAATGAGCAGTTCTTC.

This chain uses TRBV7-2 with TRBJ2-1; D is unresolved. The germline V gene encodes CDR1 SGHTA and CDR2 FQGNSA. The CDR3 is made up of 13 amino acids. Trimming took 4 bases from V and 9 from J, leaving 13 bases between them. The CDR3 is CASSWTVLGEQFF. In nucleotides, the CDR3 is TGTGCCAGCAGCTGGACGGTTCTCGGTGAGCAGTTCTTC.

This clonotype was observed many times. The chain carries TRBV15 and TRBJ1-4, with D unclear. This CDR3 is 12 amino acids long. In germline, CDR1 is LNHNV, CDR2 YYDKDF (reference sequence). The V gene lost 0 bases and the J gene lost 5 bases, with 1 base spanning the gap. The DNA of the CDR3 is TGTGCCACCAGCAGAGAAAATGAAAAACTGTTTTTT. This sequence encodes CATSRENEKLFF.

A few counts support this clonotype. V usage is TRBV20-1 and J usage is TRBJ2-5; 8 bases align to TRBD1. Losses at the gene ends were 7 bases for V and 5 bases for J; bases not matched to a gene: 12. Germline-derived CDR1 and CDR2 are DFQATT and SNEGSKA (reference sequence). The CDR3 is 14 residues long. The CDR3 is CSDYQQGDGETQYF. As DNA, the CDR3 is TGCAGTGATTACCAACAGGGGGACGGGGAGACCCAGTACTTC.

This clonotype showed up just a few times. The rearrangement joins TRBV7-8 to TRBJ2-7; D not resolved. The CDR3 consists of 15 residues. The germline V and J ends were trimmed by 6 bases and 0 bases, with 15 bases remaining between them. CDR1 and CDR2 from the germline V gene are SGHVS and FQNEAQ. CDR3: CASSGARPASYEQYF. In DNA, the CDR3 is TGTGCCAGCAGTGGCGCACGACCAGCCTCCTACGAGCAGTACTTC.